This T cell receptor (beta chain) was recorded in a study of blood T cell repertoires in COVID-19. In the study overall: Sources were T cells, B-cell-depleted T cells, or PBMCs; the material itself was cDNA or gDNA.

The CDR3 spans 16 residues. The J segment lost 6 bases and the V segment lost 0 bases, leaving 9 bases of the junction unmatched. Germline CDR1 reads SGHRS; CDR2 reads YFSETQ. Authors' methods: Amplification from reference gene primers served as the basis for estimated nucleated cell counts. Only in-frame clones appear in the TCRdb table, and some are missing; sequencing was by immunoSEQ multiplex PCR. That table supplies the V and J calls and clone size; D and trimming were determined from the DNA. This sample yields about 220,000 clones, of which over 75% are seen a single time; 1.9% belongs to the top ten.

The chain couples TRBV5-1 to TRBJ2-1, with 7 positions matching TRBD2. The sequence was obtained from a man in his forties or fifties with active or convalescent COVID-19. The sequenced sample was peripheral blood. The CDR3 DNA sequence: TGCGCCAGCAGCTTGGGAGGCGGGGGTGGTGGCAATGAGCAGTTCTTC. It translates to CASSLGGGGGGNEQFF.